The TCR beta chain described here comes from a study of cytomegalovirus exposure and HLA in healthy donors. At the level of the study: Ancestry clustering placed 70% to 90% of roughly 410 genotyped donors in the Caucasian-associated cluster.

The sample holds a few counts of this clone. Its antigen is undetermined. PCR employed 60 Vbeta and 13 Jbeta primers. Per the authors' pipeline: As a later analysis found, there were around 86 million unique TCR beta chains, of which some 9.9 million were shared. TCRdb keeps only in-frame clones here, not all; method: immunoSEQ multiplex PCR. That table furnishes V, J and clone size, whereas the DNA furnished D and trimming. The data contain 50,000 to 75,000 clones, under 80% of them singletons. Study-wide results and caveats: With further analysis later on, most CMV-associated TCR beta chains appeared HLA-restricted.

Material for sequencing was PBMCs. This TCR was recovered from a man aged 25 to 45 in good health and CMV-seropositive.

The CDR3, as DNA: TGCGCCAGCAGCCTCGGACTGGGCGGGGGCACTGAAGCTTTCTTT. It codes for CASSLGLGGGTEAFF. V is TRBV4-3 and J is TRBJ1-1; D may be TRBD1 (5 bases). V gave up 4 bases and J gave up 4 bases, with 16 bases separating them. The germline gives CDR1 LGHNA, CDR2 YSLEER. The CDR3 sequence is 15 residues long.